Following are 26 T cell receptor beta chains from one sample sequenced in a study of blood T cell repertoires in COVID-19. Sequencing used immunoSEQ multiplex PCR; TCRdb keeps in-frame clones, though not all of them. The sample has 260,000 or so clones; roughly 79% are singletons. The specimen was peripheral blood. The receptors shown here come from a woman older than 75 with COVID-19, enrolled during active disease.

A remark on this clone: Other DNA sequences of this sample code for an identical CDR3. The chain has TRBV6-6 and TRBJ1-1, with D maybe TRBD1 (5 bases). Germline assignment: CDR1 MNHNY and CDR2 SVGAGI (reference sequence). This CDR3 is 13 amino acids long. Trimming took 5 bases from V and 3 from J, leaving 10 bases between them. The CDR3 nucleotides read TGTGCCAGCAGTCCGGAGGGGTACACTGAAGCTTTCTTT. Encoded protein: CASSPEGYTEAFF.

In this sample, this clone turned up a few times. V and J are TRBV6-2 or TRBV6-3 and TRBJ1-6; 9 bases match TRBD1. This CDR3 spans 15 amino acids. Looked up from germline, CDR1 is MNHEY and CDR2 is SVGEGT. V shed 2 bases, J shed 9 bases, and the junction held 5 bases outside the gene matches. CDR3 sequence reads: CASSYPEQGASPLHF. The CDR3 nucleotides read TGTGCCAGCAGTTACCCCGAACAGGGGGCTTCACCCCTCCACTTT.

There are many counts of this clone. This chain joins TRBV28 and TRBJ1-5; D is uncertain. The V end lost 11 bases, the J end lost 2 bases, and 10 bases lay between the germline ends. The CDR3 contains 12 residues. Germline assignment: CDR1 MDHEN and CDR2 SYDVKM. CDR3 nucleotide sequence: TGTGCCTCACGGTATGGCAATCAGCCCCAGCATTTT. Encoded protein: CASRYGNQPQHF.

In DNA form, the CDR3 reads TGTGCCTGGAGGGATGGGGGCGCCATGAGGCAGTACTTC. It yields the protein CAWRDGGAMRQYF. The rearrangement links TRBV30 to TRBJ2-7; D may be TRBD1 (6 bases). The CDR3 runs 13 residues. V was pared by 3 bases and J by 9 bases, with 18 bases between. Per the germline V gene, CDR1 is GTSNPN and CDR2 is SVGIG (reference sequence).

The chain uses TRBV30 and TRBJ2-7; 8 positions match TRBD1. With V trimmed by 8 bases and J by 8 bases, 17 bases remained unmatched. CDR1 and CDR2 (germline): GTSNPN, SVGIG (reference sequence). This CDR3 is built from 14 residues. CDR3 DNA sequence: TGTGCCGCTAGTTTAGGGACAGGAGTTTTCCAGCAGTACTTC. Protein sequence: CAASLGTGVFQQYF.

This clone appeared once. The chain recombines TRBV5-8 with TRBJ1-6; no definite D call. V lost 4 bases and J lost 6, with 8 bases in between. Germline loops: CDR1 SGHTS, CDR2 YDEGEE. This CDR3 is built from 13 residues. CDR3 region: CASSITFNSPLHF. The DNA of the CDR3 is TGTGCCAGCAGCATAACTTTTAATTCACCCCTCCACTTT.

The chain carries TRBV10-1 and TRBJ1-2, with D uncertain. This CDR3 spans 12 amino acids. Germline CDR1 reads WNHNN; CDR2 reads SYGVQD (reference sequence). Trimming took 6 bases from V and 7 from J, leaving 12 bases between them. CDR3: CASRRLGGGYTF. The CDR3 region has the DNA TGCGCCAGCAGGCGGTTAGGTGGTGGCTACACCTTC.

CDR3 DNA: TGTGCCAGCAGTCTCACTAGCTTGGGGGGGGAGACCCAGTACTTC. It is translated as CASSLTSLGGETQYF. The J gene is TRBJ2-5, the V gene TRBV7-2; 7 bases match TRBD2. Germline loops: CDR1 SGHTA, CDR2 FQGNSA. CDR3 size: 15 residues. V shed 6 bases, J shed 5 bases, and the junction held 12 bases outside the gene matches.

The chain recombines TRBV7-2 with TRBJ2-7, with 8 bases identical to TRBD1. The junction had 8 bases not matched to a gene; V was cut back by 10 bases and J by 3 bases. This CDR3 is 13 amino acids long. From germline, CDR1 is SGHTA and CDR2 FQGNSA. CDR3 region: CATTDRVGYEQYF. Here the CDR3 DNA reads TGTGCCACCACGGACAGGGTAGGCTACGAGCAGTACTTC. Together with reference TRBV7-2 and TRBJ2-7, the CDR3 gives the full variable domain: GAGVSQSPSNKVTEKGKDVELRCDPISGHTALYWYRQSLGQGLEFLIYFQGNSAPDKSGLPSDRFSAERTGGSVSTLTIQRTQQEDSAVYLCATTDRVGYEQYFGPGTRLTVT.

This rearrangement joins TRBV2 to TRBJ2-7; 9 bases fit TRBD1. Germline values: CDR1 SNHLY, CDR2 FYNNEI. V was pared by 5 bases and J by 5 bases, with 10 bases of the junction left unmatched. The CDR3 covers 15 residues. The CDR3 sequence is CASSSFLGQGNEQYF. The CDR3 DNA reads as TGTGCCAGCAGTTCGTTCCTTGGACAGGGGAACGAGCAGTACTTC.

The chain is built from TRBV5-1 and TRBJ2-7, with 9 bases identical to TRBD2. Trimming removed 6 bases from V and 0 bases from J; junction bases left unmatched: 10. The CDR3 sequence is 16 residues long. CDR1 is SGHRS, CDR2 YFSETQ, per germline. This CDR3 reads CASKAVAGDPSYEQYF. CDR3 DNA sequence: TGCGCCAGCAAAGCGGTAGCGGGGGATCCCTCCTACGAGCAGTACTTC. Together with reference TRBV5-1 and TRBJ2-7, the CDR3 gives the full variable domain: KAGVTQTPRYLIKTRGQQVTLSCSPISGHRSVSWYQQTPGQGLQFLFEYFSETQRNKGNFPGRFSGRQFSNSRSEMNVSTLELGDSALYLCASKAVAGDPSYEQYFGPGTRLTVT.

The DNA of the CDR3 is TGTGCTAGTGGAGCTCAGGGGGGTAATTCACCCCTCCACTTT. Protein product: CASGAQGGNSPLHF. V and J are TRBV12-5 and TRBJ1-6; 7 bases line up with TRBD1. Germline V CDR1 and CDR2: LGHNT, FRNRAP. The CDR3 has 14 amino acids. V shed 6 bases, J shed 6 bases, and the junction held 5 bases outside the gene matches.

The V gene is TRBV7-9, the J gene TRBJ1-3; TRBD1 aligns across 9 bases. The CDR3 has 18 residues. J was trimmed by 4 bases and V by 4 bases; bases with no gene match: 14. CDR1 and CDR2 from the germline V gene are SEHNR and FQNEAQ (reference sequence). The CDR3 spells CASSSPGTGLISGNTIYF. The CDR3 DNA sequence: TGTGCCAGCAGCTCTCCCGGGACAGGGTTAATCTCGGGAAACACCATATATTTT.

The CDR3 here is CASSVEPGVVTDTQYF. The CDR3 DNA reads TGTGCCAGCAGCGTAGAACCAGGGGTAGTAACAGATACGCAGTATTTT. The chain has TRBV9 and TRBJ2-3, with D maybe TRBD1 (6 bases). Trimming removed 0 bases from V and 3 bases from J, with 14 bases in between. Germline V gene lookup returns CDR1 SGDLS and CDR2 YYNGEE. The length of the CDR3 is 16 residues.

The CDR3 DNA reads TGTGCCAGCAGCTTAGTTGCGTCAGGGCAAGGAATCTATGGCTACACCTTC. This translates into CASSLVASGQGIYGYTF. V and J are TRBV7-8 and TRBJ1-2; possibly TRBD1 for D (5 bases). Per germline, CDR1 SGHVS and CDR2 FQNEAQ. The CDR3 has 17 residues. The V and J ends lost 1 base and 4 bases respectively, with 19 bases between them.

This rearrangement joins TRBV5-1 to TRBJ2-7, with 14 bases fitting TRBD2. The CDR3 totals 15 residues. V gave up 3 bases and J gave up 1 base; unmatched junction bases: 0. The germline V gene has CDR1 SGHRS and CDR2 YFSETQ. DNA for the CDR3: TGCGCCAGCAGCTGGACTAGCGGGGGGTCCTACGAGCAGTACTTC. Translating it yields CASSWTSGGSYEQYF.

The chain recombines TRBV19 with TRBJ1-2; D uncertain. Trimming stripped 4 bases from V and 4 bases from J, with 7 bases between. The CDR3 extends over 12 amino acids. Germline V gene sequence: CDR1 LNHDA, CDR2 SQIVND (reference sequence). The CDR3 DNA reads TGTGCCAGTAGTAATGGACTCTATGGCTACACCTTC. As protein: CASSNGLYGYTF.

This sequence joins TRBV7-2 and TRBJ2-5; TRBD2 might be the D (5 bases). Germline V gives CDR1 SGHTA, CDR2 FQGNSA. V was clipped by 3 bases and J by 5 bases, with 13 bases between them. CDR3 length equals 14 residues. The CDR3 coding sequence is TGTGCCAGCAGCTTTAGCGAGGGCAGCGAGACCCAGTACTTC. Translating it yields CASSFSEGSETQYF.

The chain uses TRBV6-5 and TRBJ1-2; TRBD1 agrees at 9 bases. CDR3 size: 14 residues. Germline-derived CDR1 and CDR2 are MNHEY and SVGAGI. V dropped 2 bases and J dropped 4; count of bases not matched to a gene: 2. CDR3 protein: CASSYGQGSYGYTF. In DNA form, the CDR3 reads TGTGCCAGCAGTTACGGACAGGGGTCCTATGGCTACACCTTC.

The genes are TRBV27 and TRBJ1-4; the D is unclear. The V and J ends lost 5 bases and 7 bases respectively, with 17 bases between them. CDR3 length: 15 residues. Germline loops: CDR1 MNHEY, CDR2 SMNVEV (reference sequence). CDR3: CASSPSPGGLEKLFF. CDR3 DNA sequence: TGTGCCAGCAGTCCCTCCCCGGGAGGTCTTGAAAAACTGTTTTTT.

The V call is TRBV15, the J call TRBJ1-5, with 9 bases that match TRBD1. V lost 5 bases and J lost 6; bases outside the gene matches: 2. The CDR3 covers 13 residues. CDR1 is LNHNV, CDR2 YYDKDF, per germline (reference sequence). The CDR3 region has the DNA TGTGCCACCAGCGGACAGGGGAGTCAGCCCCAGCATTTT. It specifies CATSGQGSQPQHF.

This sequence joins TRBV5-1 and TRBJ2-2; D is unclear. V lost 5 bases to trimming and J lost 0 bases, with 5 bases between them. Germline V CDR1 and CDR2: SGHRS, YFSETQ. The CDR3 runs to 13 residues. In DNA, the CDR3 is TGCGCCAGCAGATTCTCGAACACCGGGGAGCTGTTTTTT. Protein product: CASRFSNTGELFF. Full variable domain (remainder filled in from reference TRBV5-1 and TRBJ2-2): KAGVTQTPRYLIKTRGQQVTLSCSPISGHRSVSWYQQTPGQGLQFLFEYFSETQRNKGNFPGRFSGRQFSNSRSEMNVSTLELGDSALYLCASRFSNTGELFFGEGSRLTVL.

This clone came up a few times. The chain joins TRBV5-1 to TRBJ2-1, with D possibly being TRBD2 (5 bases). The CDR3 has 14 amino acids. V was pared by 2 bases and J by 4 bases, with 10 bases between. The germline V gene has CDR1 SGHRS and CDR2 YFSETQ. For the CDR3, the DNA is TGCGCCAGCAGCTTCCCCGAGGGTTACAATGAGCAGTTCTTC. Protein sequence: CASSFPEGYNEQFF.

The chain carries TRBV5-8 and TRBJ1-3, with D unresolved. The CDR3 runs to 15 residues. With 6 bases removed from V and 4 bases from J, the gap between germline ends came to 17 bases. CDR1 and CDR2 (germline): SGHTS, YDEGEE. The DNA for the CDR3 is TGTGCCAGCACCTTCCGCAGAGCGCCAGGAAACACCATATATTTT. This sequence encodes CASTFRRAPGNTIYF. The complete variable domain, with remaining parts taken from reference TRBV5-8 and TRBJ1-3, reads EAGVTQSPTHLIKTRGQQATLRCSPISGHTSVYWYQQALGLGLQFLLWYDEGEERNRGNFPPRFSGRQFPNYSSELNVNALELEDSALYLCASTFRRAPGNTIYFGEGSWLTVV.

The chain recombines TRBV7-6 with TRBJ2-2, with 11 bases lining up with TRBD2. Germline V gene lookup returns CDR1 SGHVS and CDR2 FNYEAQ. The V segment lost 3 bases and the J segment 1 base; nucleotides outside the gene matches: 4. The length of the CDR3 is 17 residues. CDR3 in DNA: TGTGCCAGCAGCTTTGGGCTAGCGGGGGGGAACACCGGGGAGCTGTTTTTT. Protein: CASSFGLAGGNTGELFF.

The rearrangement links TRBV5-6 to TRBJ1-1; TRBD1 agrees at 12 bases. This CDR3 contains 16 residues. After removal of 2 bases from V and 3 bases from J, the junction contained 5 bases not matched to a gene. Germline CDR1 reads SGHDT; CDR2 reads YYEEEE. The CDR3 loop reads CASSFRDRGLYTEAFF. CDR3 DNA: TGTGCCAGCAGCTTCCGGGACAGGGGGCTTTACACTGAAGCTTTCTTT.